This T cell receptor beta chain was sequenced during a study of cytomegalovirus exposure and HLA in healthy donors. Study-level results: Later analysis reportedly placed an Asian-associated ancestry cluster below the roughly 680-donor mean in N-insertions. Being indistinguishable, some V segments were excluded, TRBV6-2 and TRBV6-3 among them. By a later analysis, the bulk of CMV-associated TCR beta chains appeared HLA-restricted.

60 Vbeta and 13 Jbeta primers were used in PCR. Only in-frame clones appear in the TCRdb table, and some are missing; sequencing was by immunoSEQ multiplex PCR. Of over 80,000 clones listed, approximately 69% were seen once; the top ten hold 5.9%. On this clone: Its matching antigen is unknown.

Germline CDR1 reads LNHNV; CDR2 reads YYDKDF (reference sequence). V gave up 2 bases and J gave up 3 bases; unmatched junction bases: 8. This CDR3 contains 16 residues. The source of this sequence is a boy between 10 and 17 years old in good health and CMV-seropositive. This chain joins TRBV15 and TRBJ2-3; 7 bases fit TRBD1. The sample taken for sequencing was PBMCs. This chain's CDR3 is CATSRQREGATDTQYF. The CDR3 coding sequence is TGTGCCACCAGCAGACAGCGCGAGGGGGCTACAGATACGCAGTATTTT. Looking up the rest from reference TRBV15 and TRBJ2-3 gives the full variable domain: DAMVIQNPRYQVTQFGKPVTLSCSQTLNHNVMYWYQQKSSQAPKLLFHYYDKDFNNEADTPDNFQSRRPNTSFCFLDIRSPGLGDTAMYLCATSRQREGATDTQYFGPGTRLTVL.